One sample yielded the 10 T cell receptor beta chains listed below, sequenced in a study of cytomegalovirus exposure and HLA in healthy donors. Vbeta (60) and Jbeta (13) primers were used in the PCR. The table came from immunoSEQ multiplex PCR; TCRdb's copy has only in-frame clones and leaves some out. The table lists about 120,000 clones, approximately 81% of them singletons. Material for sequencing was PBMCs. The source is a man younger than 45 in good health and CMV-seropositive.

The gene calls are TRBV11-3 and TRBJ1-1, with D possibly being TRBD1 (6 bases). V dropped 2 bases and J dropped 8 bases, with 21 bases sitting between them. Germline V gene lookup returns CDR1 SGHNT and CDR2 YENEEA. The CDR3 covers 16 residues. The CDR3 sequence is CASSLYPNRARDEAFF. The DNA of the CDR3 is TGTGCCAGCAGCTTATACCCCAACAGGGCCAGGGACGAAGCTTTCTTT.

This clone was counted between two and nine times. This sequence joins TRBV4-3 and TRBJ2-3; 7 positions match TRBD2. The V segment lost 2 bases and the J segment 4 bases; nucleotides outside the gene matches: 3. Germline CDR1 LGHNA, CDR2 YSLEER. The CDR3 extends over 14 amino acids. CDR3 DNA sequence: TGCGCCAGCAGCCAAAGCGGGAACTCAGATACGCAGTATTTT. It is translated as CASSQSGNSDTQYF.

In this sample, this clone turned up once. The CDR3: CASSLGGSFYEQYF. CDR3 bases: TGCGCCAGCAGCTTGGGCGGGAGTTTTTACGAGCAGTACTTC. V gene TRBV5-1 combines with J gene TRBJ2-7, with TRBD2 matching 7 bases. With V trimmed by 0 bases and J by 4 bases, 4 bases remained unmatched. Looked up from germline, CDR1 is SGHRS and CDR2 is YFSETQ. The CDR3 totals 14 residues.

This chain links TRBV7-3 with TRBJ1-1; no clear D. This CDR3 comprises 14 residues. Germline CDR1 SGHTA, CDR2 FQGTGA. Trimming removed 5 bases from V and 3 bases from J, with 13 bases in between. CDR3 in DNA: TGTGCCAGCAGCCCCGGAGGGAGGGACACTGAAGCTTTCTTT. This gives the protein CASSPGGRDTEAFF.

This rearrangement joins TRBV29-1 to TRBJ2-2; 12 nucleotides line up with TRBD1. This CDR3 is built from 11 residues. Per the germline V gene, CDR1 is SQVTM and CDR2 is ANQGSEA. Germline trimming cut 6 bases from V and 14 bases from J; bases unmatched to any gene: 4. CDR3 bases: TGCAGCGTATCGGGACAGGGGGCCCTGTTTTTT. It specifies CSVSGQGALFF.

The chain carries TRBV7-3 and TRBJ1-3; 7 nucleotides line up with TRBD1. With 5 bases clipped from V and 0 bases from J, the junction kept 4 bases outside the gene matches. CDR3 length equals 15 residues. The germline V gene encodes CDR1 SGHTA and CDR2 FQGTGA. CDR3 loop: CASSRTGDSGNTIYF. Here the CDR3 DNA reads TGTGCCAGCAGCCGGACAGGAGACTCTGGAAACACCATATATTTT. Complete variable domain (other parts from reference TRBV7-3 and TRBJ1-3): GAGVSQTPSNKVTEKGKYVELRCDPISGHTALYWYRQSLGQGPEFLIYFQGTGAADDSGLPNDRFFAVRPEGSVSTLKIQRTERGDSAVYLCASSRTGDSGNTIYFGEGSWLTVV.

CDR3 loop: CASSPQALSSYEQYF. In DNA form, the CDR3 reads TGTGCCAGCAGCCCCCAGGCGCTAAGCTCCTACGAGCAGTACTTC. This chain uses TRBV27 with TRBJ2-7; D is undetermined. The CDR3 is 15 amino acids. The V and J ends lost 6 bases and 0 bases respectively, with 15 bases between them. The germline CDR1 and CDR2 sequences are MNHEY and SMNVEV (reference sequence).

This clone was seen once. This chain joins TRBV5-4 and TRBJ1-6; 10 positions match TRBD1. Germline CDR1 reads SGHNT; CDR2 reads YYREEE (reference sequence). The CDR3 has 16 amino acids. V trimming: 4 bases; J trimming: 2 bases; junction bases outside the gene matches: 3. CDR3 in amino acids: CASSIGQGAYNSPLHF. The CDR3 DNA sequence: TGTGCCAGCAGCATCGGACAGGGGGCCTATAATTCACCCCTCCACTTT. Supplemented by reference TRBV5-4 and TRBJ1-6, the full variable domain reads ETGVTQSPTHLIKTRGQQVTLRCSSQSGHNTVSWYQQALGQGPQFIFQYYREEENGRGNFPPRFSGLQFPNYSSELNVNALELDDSALYLCASSIGQGAYNSPLHFGNGTRLTVT.

This clone was seen a few times. The sample has other DNA sequences that encode this CDR3 too. The gene calls are TRBV5-1 and TRBJ2-5; TRBD2 aligns across 11 bases. The junction had 7 bases not matched to a gene; V was cut back by 2 bases and J by 1 base. CDR1 SGHRS and CDR2 YFSETQ come from the germline V gene. This CDR3 has 17 amino acids. Here the CDR3 reads CASSFSLGLAAQETQYF. As DNA, the CDR3 is TGCGCCAGCAGCTTTTCCCTGGGACTAGCGGCCCAAGAGACCCAGTACTTC.

This clone has just one count. CDR3 in DNA: TGTGCCAGCAGTTTTGCGGGGGGAACTGAGCAGTTCTTC. Its protein product is CASSFAGGTEQFF. The chain combines TRBV28 with TRBJ2-1; 8 bases align to TRBD2. CDR3 size: 13 residues. Germline CDR1 MDHEN, CDR2 SYDVKM. Germline trimming cut 3 bases from V and 9 bases from J; bases unmatched to any gene: 4.